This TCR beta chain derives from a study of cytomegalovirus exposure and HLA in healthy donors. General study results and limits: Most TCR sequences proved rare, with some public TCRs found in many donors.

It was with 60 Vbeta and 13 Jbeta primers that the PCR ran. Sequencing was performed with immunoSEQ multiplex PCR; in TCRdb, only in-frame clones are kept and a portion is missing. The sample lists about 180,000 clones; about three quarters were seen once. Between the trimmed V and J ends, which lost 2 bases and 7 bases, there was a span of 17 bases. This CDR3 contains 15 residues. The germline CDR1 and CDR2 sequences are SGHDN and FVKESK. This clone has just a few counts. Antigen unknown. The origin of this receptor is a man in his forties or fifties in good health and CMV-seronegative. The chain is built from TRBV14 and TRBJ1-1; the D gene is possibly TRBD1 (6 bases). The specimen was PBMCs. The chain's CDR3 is CASSQIGEGTREAFF. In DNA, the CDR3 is TGTGCCAGCAGCCAAATTGGTGAGGGGACACGTGAAGCTTTCTTT.